A single sample gave rise to the 18 T cell receptor beta chains below, sequenced in a study of blood T cell repertoires in COVID-19. Sequencing was performed with immunoSEQ multiplex PCR; in TCRdb, only in-frame clones are kept and a portion is missing. The sample contains over 140,000 clones, 75% to 80% of which appear only once. The specimen was PBMCs or T cells enriched from blood (not recorded which). The receptors come from a woman aged 45-65 years who had recovered from COVID-19.

This clone showed up just once. This rearrangement joins TRBV2 to TRBJ1-1; no reliable D call. Trimming shortened V by 6 bases and J by 4 bases, and 12 bases separated the two germline ends. From germline, CDR1 is SNHLY and CDR2 FYNNEI. The CDR3 covers 13 residues. CDR3 coding DNA: TGTGCCAGCAGCCTGAGGTTCCTCACTGAAGCTTTCTTT. Protein: CASSLRFLTEAFF.

The chain couples TRBV19 to TRBJ1-2, with 7 positions matching TRBD1. V trimming: 11 bases; J trimming: 3 bases; junction bases outside the gene matches: 6. Germline CDR1 LNHDA, CDR2 SQIVND (reference sequence). The CDR3 consists of 12 residues. CDR3: CACRTGYYGYTF. CDR3 in DNA: TGTGCCTGTCGGACAGGATACTATGGCTACACCTTC.

This clone was found a few times. The rearrangement links TRBV3-1 (or the pseudogene TRBV3-2) to TRBJ2-2; TRBD1 matches 10 bases. The CDR3 is 16 amino acids. Germline CDR1 is LGHDT and CDR2 is YNNKEL (reference sequence). The V gene end was trimmed by 4 bases and the J gene end by 4 bases; junction bases not matched to a gene: 6. The CDR3 DNA reads TGTGCCAGCAGCCGTCGGACAGGGGGGACCACCGGGGAGCTGTTTTTT. Translating gives CASSRRTGGTTGELFF.

The gene calls are TRBV6-1 and TRBJ1-4; 7 bases are a match to TRBD1. CDR1 is MNHNS and CDR2 is SASEGT in the germline V gene. The CDR3 length is 15 residues. The trim removed 2 bases at V and 3 bases at J, leaving 3 bases unmatched. The CDR3 sequence is CASSEQGGANEKLFF. The CDR3 DNA reads TGTGCCAGCAGTGAACAGGGGGGTGCTAATGAAAAACTGTTTTTT.

In its sample, this clone was seen a few times. The J gene is TRBJ2-1, the V gene TRBV11-3, with no clear D. V shed 7 bases and J shed 2 bases, with 15 bases lying between them. This CDR3 spans 15 amino acids. CDR1 is SGHNT and CDR2 is YENEEA in the germline V gene. CDR3 in amino acids: CASTPDNSPYNEQFF. The DNA for the CDR3 is TGTGCCAGCACGCCCGACAACTCCCCCTACAATGAGCAGTTCTTC.

The chain has TRBV5-6 and TRBJ2-5, with D maybe TRBD2 (5 bases). The CDR3 sequence is 16 residues long. Germline CDR1 reads SGHDT; CDR2 reads YYEEEE. Trimming pared 3 bases from V and 4 bases from J, leaving 19 bases between. DNA for the CDR3: TGTGCCAGCAGCTCACGGGTGGCTAGCATTATAGAGACCCAGTACTTC. Translation: CASSSRVASIIETQYF.

The rearrangement uses TRBV9 and TRBJ2-3, with TRBD2 matching over 12 bases. Trimming at V came to 0 bases and at J to 3 bases, leaving 14 bases not matched to a gene. CDR1 SGDLS and CDR2 YYNGEE come from the germline V gene. The CDR3 has 20 residues. The CDR3 DNA is TGTGCCAGCAGCGTAGGTGCTAGCGGGGGGGCCCGGTCGTTGACAGATACGCAGTATTTT. This codes for CASSVGASGGARSLTDTQYF.

J is TRBJ2-2 and V is TRBV4-2; 11 bases match TRBD2. With V trimmed by 4 bases and J by 7 bases, 5 bases remained unmatched. This CDR3 is 15 amino acids long. Germline CDR1 reads LGHNA; CDR2 reads YNFKEQ. The CDR3 DNA reads TGTGCCAGCAGCCTTACTAGCGGGAGTTACGGGGAGCTGTTTTTT. This codes for CASSLTSGSYGELFF.

As DNA, the CDR3 is TGCGCCAGCAGCTCCAGGGGCAATGAGCAGTTCTTC. Amino acids: CASSSRGNEQFF. This chain joins TRBV5-1 and TRBJ2-1, with D maybe TRBD1 (6 bases). Per germline, CDR1 SGHRS and CDR2 YFSETQ. Trimming left V 3 bases short and J 6 bases short, with 7 bases between. CDR3 length: 12 residues.

This chain connects TRBV6-5 to TRBJ2-5; the D gene is possibly TRBD2 (6 bases). The CDR3 runs 14 residues. The germline V gene has CDR1 MNHEY and CDR2 SVGAGI. The V gene lost 6 bases and the J gene lost 1 base, with 12 bases spanning the gap. DNA for the CDR3: TGTGCCAGCAGCGGGGGACGGGTCCAAGAGACCCAGTACTTC. Translated: CASSGGRVQETQYF.

This chain joins TRBV6-5 and TRBJ2-1; TRBD1 aligns across 8 bases. The CDR3 loop spans 15 amino acids. V lost 6 bases, J lost 5 bases, and 9 bases stayed unmatched. Germline V lookup: CDR1 MNHEY, CDR2 SVGAGI. Here the CDR3 DNA reads TGTGCCAGCAGAGCCGGGACAGGCCCAAACAATGAGCAGTTCTTC. Amino acids: CASRAGTGPNNEQFF.

The chain combines TRBV12-5 with TRBJ2-1, with TRBD2 matching over 8 bases. From germline, CDR1 is LGHNT and CDR2 FRNRAP. After removal of 0 bases from V and 8 bases from J, the junction contained 12 bases not matched to a gene. The CDR3 totals 17 residues. CDR3: CASGLVPPPGGHYEQFF. DNA for the CDR3: TGTGCTAGTGGTTTGGTACCCCCCCCGGGGGGGCATTATGAGCAGTTCTTC.

The chain carries TRBV10-2 and TRBJ2-5, with TRBD1 as a possible D gene (5 bases). Germline V CDR1 and CDR2: WSHSY, SAAADI. V gave up 0 bases and J gave up 0 bases, with 17 bases separating them. The CDR3 runs 18 residues. This chain's CDR3 is CASSESQGSIDHQETQYF. CDR3 nucleotide sequence: TGCGCCAGCAGTGAGTCCCAGGGCTCGATAGACCACCAAGAGACCCAGTACTTC.

The chain recombines TRBV6-2 or TRBV6-3 with TRBJ1-1, with a tentative D call TRBD1 (5 bases). Germline V gene sequence: CDR1 MNHEY, CDR2 SVGEGT. V was clipped by 0 bases and J by 0 bases, with 8 bases between them. CDR3 length equals 15 residues. CDR3 amino acids: CASSYSKGMNTEAFF. The CDR3 DNA follows: TGTGCCAGCAGTTACTCGAAGGGGATGAACACTGAAGCTTTCTTT.

The chain carries TRBV5-1 and TRBJ2-1; 12 positions agree with TRBD2. The CDR3 extends over 16 amino acids. Germline assignment: CDR1 SGHRS and CDR2 YFSETQ. The ends lost 6 bases at V and 10 bases at J; junction bases unmatched: 14. CDR3 coding DNA: TGCGCCAGCACCCTGAGCTTTGGACTAGCGGGACGAGAGCAGTTCTTC. Its translation is CASTLSFGLAGREQFF.

The rearrangement uses TRBV7-9 and TRBJ1-1; D unclear. V lost 0 bases to trimming and J lost 7 bases, with 3 bases between them. Germline-derived CDR1 and CDR2 are SEHNR and FQNEAQ (reference sequence). The CDR3 runs to 11 residues. The CDR3 spells CASSLALEAFF. DNA of the CDR3: TGTGCCAGCAGCTTAGCCCTTGAAGCTTTCTTT.

In nucleotides, the CDR3 is TGCGCCAGCAGCTTGGCTGGACAGGGATGGGATGAGCAGTTCTTC. Residues: CASSLAGQGWDEQFF. The chain links TRBV5-1 to TRBJ2-1; 8 bases agree with TRBD1. CDR1 is SGHRS and CDR2 is YFSETQ in the germline V gene. The CDR3 loop spans 15 amino acids. V was pared by 0 bases and J by 8 bases, with 7 bases of the junction left unmatched.

Here the CDR3 DNA reads TGTGCCAGCAGTGAAAGCGGGGTCTACGAGCAGTACTTC. It specifies CASSESGVYEQYF. The chain recombines TRBV6-1 with TRBJ2-7, with 7 bases identical to TRBD2. The CDR3 runs 13 residues. The V gene end was trimmed by 2 bases and the J gene end by 3 bases; junction bases not matched to a gene: 1. Germline CDR1 is MNHNS and CDR2 is SASEGT.